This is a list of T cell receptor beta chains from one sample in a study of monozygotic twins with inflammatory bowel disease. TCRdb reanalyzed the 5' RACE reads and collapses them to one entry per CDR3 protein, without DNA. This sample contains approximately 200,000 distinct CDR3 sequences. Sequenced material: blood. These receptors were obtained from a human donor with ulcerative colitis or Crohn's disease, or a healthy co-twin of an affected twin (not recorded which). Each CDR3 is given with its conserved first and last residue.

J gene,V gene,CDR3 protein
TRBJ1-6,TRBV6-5,CASSSTGTGVWPLHF
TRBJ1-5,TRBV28,CASSLDQNQPQHF
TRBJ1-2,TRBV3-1,CASSQDTHGYGYTF
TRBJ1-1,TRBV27,CASWGNTEALVFF
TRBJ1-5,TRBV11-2,CASSSPPAGNPFYQPQHF
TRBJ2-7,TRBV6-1,CASTITRQGSYEQYF
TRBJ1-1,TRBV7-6,CASSQGVTTEAFF
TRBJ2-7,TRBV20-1,CSARGTSGGRSSYEQYF
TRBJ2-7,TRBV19,CASSIGVGASYEQYF
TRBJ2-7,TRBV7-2,CASSPAPGSDEQYF
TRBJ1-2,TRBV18,CASSPAANYGYTF
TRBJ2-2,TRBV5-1,CASSWPRDPNTGELFF
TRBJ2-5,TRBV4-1,CASSLIQSQETQYF
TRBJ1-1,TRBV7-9,CASSWTGGRGTEAFF
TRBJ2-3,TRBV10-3,CAISESGRGTDTQYF
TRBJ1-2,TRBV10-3,CAIRPSEKGPVGYTF
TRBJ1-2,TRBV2,CASSLEGAANYGYTF
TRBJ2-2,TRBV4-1,CASRDREDTGELFF
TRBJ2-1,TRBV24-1,CATSVGTGVFRNEQFF
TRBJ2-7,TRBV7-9,CASSPQGGSYEQYF
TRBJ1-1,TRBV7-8,CASSVMTEKAFF
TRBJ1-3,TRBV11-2,CASSLVPGATSGNTIYF
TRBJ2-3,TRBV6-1,CASLGRLAGYPSTDTQYF
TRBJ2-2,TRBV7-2,CASRYTENTGELFF
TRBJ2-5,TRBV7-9,CASRLEETQYF
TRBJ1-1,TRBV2,CASRRLIFNTEAFF
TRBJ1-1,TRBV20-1,CSAPGFPRNVEAFF
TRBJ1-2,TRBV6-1,CASSEFGTGINGYTF
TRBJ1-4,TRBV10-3,CAISEFRGRGEKLFF
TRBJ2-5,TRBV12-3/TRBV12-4,CASSPRSQETQYF
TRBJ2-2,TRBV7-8,CASSSRGGLNTGELFF